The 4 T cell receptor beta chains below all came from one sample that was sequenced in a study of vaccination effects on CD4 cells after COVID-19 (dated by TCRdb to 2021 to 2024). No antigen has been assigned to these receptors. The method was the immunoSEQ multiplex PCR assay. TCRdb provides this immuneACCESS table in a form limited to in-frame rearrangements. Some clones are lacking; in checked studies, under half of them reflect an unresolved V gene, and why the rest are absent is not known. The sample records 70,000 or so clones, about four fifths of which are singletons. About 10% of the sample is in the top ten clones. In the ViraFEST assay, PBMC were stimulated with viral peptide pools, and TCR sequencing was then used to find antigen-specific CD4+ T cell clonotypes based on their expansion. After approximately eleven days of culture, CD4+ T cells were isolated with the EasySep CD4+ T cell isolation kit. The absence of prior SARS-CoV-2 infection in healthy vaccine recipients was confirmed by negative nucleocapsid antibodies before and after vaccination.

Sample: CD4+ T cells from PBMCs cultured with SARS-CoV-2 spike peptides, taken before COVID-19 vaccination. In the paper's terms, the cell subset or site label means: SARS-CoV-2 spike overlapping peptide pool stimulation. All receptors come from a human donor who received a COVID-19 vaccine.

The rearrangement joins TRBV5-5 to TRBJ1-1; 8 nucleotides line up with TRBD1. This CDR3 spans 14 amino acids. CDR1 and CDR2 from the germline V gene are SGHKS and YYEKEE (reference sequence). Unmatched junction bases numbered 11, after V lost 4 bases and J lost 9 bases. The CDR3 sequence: CASSPGQGNYKAFF. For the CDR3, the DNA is TGTGCCAGCAGCCCCGGACAGGGCAACTACAAAGCTTTCTTT.

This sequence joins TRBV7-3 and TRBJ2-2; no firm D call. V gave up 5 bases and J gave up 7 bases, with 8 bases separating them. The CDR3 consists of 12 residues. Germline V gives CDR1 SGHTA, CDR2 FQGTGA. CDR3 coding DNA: TGTGCCAGCAGCCCCAATGTCGGGGAGCTGTTTTTT. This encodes CASSPNVGELFF.

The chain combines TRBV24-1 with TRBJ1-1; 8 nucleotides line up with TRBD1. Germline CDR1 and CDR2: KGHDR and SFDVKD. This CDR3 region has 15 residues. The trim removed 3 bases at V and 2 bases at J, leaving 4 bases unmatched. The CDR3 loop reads CATSDPGTGNTEAFF. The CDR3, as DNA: TGTGCCACCAGTGATCCGGGGACAGGAAACACTGAAGCTTTCTTT.

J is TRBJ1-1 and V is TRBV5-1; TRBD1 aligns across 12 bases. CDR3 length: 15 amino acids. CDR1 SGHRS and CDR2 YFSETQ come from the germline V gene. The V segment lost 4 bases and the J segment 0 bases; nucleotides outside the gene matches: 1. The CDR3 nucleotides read TGCGCCAGCAGCGGGACAGGGGGCATGAACACTGAAGCTTTCTTT. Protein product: CASSGTGGMNTEAFF.